This T cell receptor beta chain was captured in a study of beta chain features in type 1 diabetes. J was trimmed by 4 bases and V by 3 bases; bases with no gene match: 13. The CDR3 consists of 17 residues. The V gene's germline CDR1 is SQVTM and CDR2 ANQGSEA. All of the isolated RNA was reverse transcribed, so expressed TCRB transcripts were sequenced. Only in-frame clones appear in the TCRdb table, and some are missing; sequencing was by immunoSEQ multiplex PCR. The sample holds about 900,000 clones, about 17% seen once. Study outcomes and limitations: The naive, central memory and Treg TCRB repertoires showed an apparent similarity that was greater among patients than among healthy donors.

This clone was counted only a few times. Its specificity is not known. The rearrangement links TRBV29-1 to TRBJ2-7, with TRBD2 identical over 12 bases. The sequence was collected from a woman between 18 and 29 years old in good health. Sequenced material: naive CD4+ T cells from blood. CDR3 region: CSVEILAGGSGAYEQYF. Written as DNA, the CDR3 is TGCAGCGTTGAGATCCTAGCGGGAGGGTCCGGGGCGTACGAGCAGTACTTC.